Below are 32 T cell receptor beta chains sequenced from a single sample in a study of breast tumors, draining lymph nodes, adjacent tissues. Each CDR3 protein is one row after TCRdb ran MiXCR on the multiplex PCR reads. The top ten clones hold around 1.4% of a sample with under 250,000 distinct CDR3 sequences, about a third of them seen once. Breast cancer patients provided tissue from their axillary draining lymph nodes. The sequenced sample was axillary lymph node tissue. These receptors were obtained from a female donor with breast cancer. Some clones in this sample may be carry-over from other donors' samples.

This clonotype appeared many times. V gene TRBV6-6 combines with J gene TRBJ2-1; D is unclear. The V end was cut by 3 bases, the J end by 3 bases, with 3 bases between. Germline V gene lookup returns CDR1 MNHNY and CDR2 SVGAGI (reference sequence). The CDR3 spans 12 residues. This CDR3 is CASSYNYNEQFF. The CDR3 coding sequence is TGTGCCAGCAGTTATAACTACAATGAGCAGTTCTTC.

This clonotype showed up many times. V and J are TRBV20-1 and TRBJ2-7; TRBD2 matches 8 bases. Germline loops: CDR1 DFQATT, CDR2 SNEGSKA (reference sequence). V was pared by 4 bases and J by 0 bases, with 8 bases of the junction left unmatched. This CDR3 region has 15 residues. In DNA form, the CDR3 reads TGCAGTGCTAAGCCCAGCGGGGGCCGCTCCTACGAGCAGTACTTC. This encodes CSAKPSGGRSYEQYF.

This clonotype occurred many times. The rearrangement links TRBV5-5 to TRBJ1-6, with no clear D. The CDR3 runs 11 residues. CDR1 and CDR2 from the germline V gene are SGHKS and YYEKEE (reference sequence). V gave up 1 base and J gave up 7 bases, with 0 bases separating them. The CDR3 protein is CASSLNSPLHF. CDR3 in DNA: TGTGCCAGCAGCTTGAATTCACCCCTCCACTTT.

This clonotype has at least ten counts. V usage is TRBV2 and J usage is TRBJ1-4; tentative D call: TRBD1 (5 bases). The CDR3 is 15 residues long. V was pared by 6 bases and J by 7 bases, with 18 bases between. CDR1 is SNHLY and CDR2 is FYNNEI in the germline V gene. The chain's CDR3 is CASRESGGAGEKLFF. As DNA, the CDR3 is TGTGCCAGCAGGGAGTCCGGGGGAGCGGGTGAAAAACTGTTTTTT.

This clonotype was picked up many times. The chain links TRBV28 to TRBJ2-7; D is undetermined. The CDR3 consists of 11 residues. CDR1 is MDHEN, CDR2 SYDVKM, per germline. V was clipped by 10 bases and J by 3 bases, with 10 bases between them. As DNA, the CDR3 is TGTGCCACAAAGACGGTCTACGAGCAGTACTTC. Protein sequence: CATKTVYEQYF.

This clonotype was detected many times. The genes are TRBV4-2 and TRBJ2-1; 9 bases map to TRBD2. Germline V gene sequence: CDR1 LGHNA, CDR2 YNFKEQ. This CDR3 has 15 amino acids. V trimming: 2 bases; J trimming: 4 bases; junction bases outside the gene matches: 3. The CDR3 coding sequence is TGTGCCAGCAGCCAACTGACTAGCGGATACAATGAGCAGTTCTTC. This gives the protein CASSQLTSGYNEQFF.

This clonotype has at least ten counts. The rearrangement joins TRBV6-5 to TRBJ2-1, with 15 positions matching TRBD2. V dropped 4 bases and J dropped 6; count of bases not matched to a gene: 7. The CDR3 is 17 amino acids. Per germline, CDR1 MNHEY and CDR2 SVGAGI. CDR3 nucleotides: TGTGCCAGCAGTTCTGGACTAGCGGGAGGGCCGGTCAATGAGCAGTTCTTC. Translating gives CASSSGLAGGPVNEQFF.

Ten or more counts support this clonotype. The gene calls are TRBV4-3 and TRBJ1-4; no clear D. The CDR3 contains 17 residues. Germline loops: CDR1 LGHNA, CDR2 YSLEER. V was cut by 0 bases and J by 2 bases, with 13 bases left in between. The DNA for the CDR3 is TGCGCCAGCAGCCAAGAGCCCGCTGGGGTGACTAATGAAAAACTGTTTTTT. This encodes CASSQEPAGVTNEKLFF.

On this clonotype itself: At one end, the junction sequence differs from germline, possibly due to a read error. The J gene is TRBJ2-5, the V gene TRBV6-2 or TRBV6-3, with 9 bases lining up with TRBD1. CDR3 size: 15 residues. Germline V gene lookup returns CDR1 MNHEY and CDR2 SVGEGT. The CDR3: CASSDSGTGIETQYF. The CDR3 DNA sequence: TGTGCCAGCAGTGACTCCGGGACAGGGATCGAGACCCAGTACTTC.

This chain joins TRBV5-1 and TRBJ2-3, with 11 bases aligning to TRBD2. The CDR3 is 19 residues long. Germline loops: CDR1 SGHRS, CDR2 YFSETQ. V gave up 4 bases and J gave up 1 base; unmatched junction bases: 14. Here the CDR3 DNA reads TGCGCCAGCAGCATATCCGGGACTAGCGGCACGGGACGCACAGATACGCAGTATTTT. This sequence encodes CASSISGTSGTGRTDTQYF.

The chain joins TRBV20-1 to TRBJ1-2; no clear D gene. This CDR3 has 10 residues. Trimming took 0 bases from V and 4 from J, leaving 0 bases between them. CDR1 DFQATT and CDR2 SNEGSKA come from the germline V gene (reference sequence). CDR3 amino acids: CSARDYGYTF. CDR3 bases: TGCAGTGCTAGAGACTATGGCTACACCTTC.

This clonotype showed up many times. The chain uses TRBV14 and TRBJ1-4, with TRBD1 matching 8 bases. This CDR3 is 15 amino acids long. Losses at the gene ends were 4 bases for V and 8 bases for J; bases not matched to a gene: 9. Germline CDR1 reads SGHDN; CDR2 reads FVKESK. CDR3 sequence: CASSPIVDRGEKLFF. The CDR3, as DNA: TGTGCCAGCAGCCCTATTGTTGACAGGGGAGAAAAACTGTTTTTT.

This clonotype came up many times. V gene TRBV5-1 combines with J gene TRBJ2-7, with 9 bases fitting TRBD1. Germline-derived CDR1 and CDR2 are SGHRS and YFSETQ. The CDR3 has 13 residues. V was pared by 4 bases and J by 3 bases, with 2 bases of the junction left unmatched. Here the CDR3 reads CASSTGQGYEQYF. In DNA, the CDR3 is TGCGCCAGCAGCACGGGACAGGGCTACGAGCAGTACTTC.

About this clonotype: Given the absence of the conserved phenylalanine or tryptophan at the CDR3 end, a read error is likely. This chain uses TRBV13 with TRBJ2-7, with no clear D. The CDR3 loop spans 16 amino acids. Germline-derived CDR1 and CDR2 are PRHDT and FYEKMQ (reference sequence). Trimming left V 1 base short and J 0 bases short, with 13 bases between. CDR3 sequence: CASSLARTGSSYEQYL. The CDR3 DNA follows: TGTGCCAGCAGCTTAGCACGGACGGGCAGCTCCTACGAGCAGTACCTC.

For this clonotype: A much larger clone lies a single base off, so this may be a read error. CDR3 protein: CASAPGGGAWYGYTF. CDR3 in DNA: TGTGCCAGTGCCCCCGGGGGGGGGGCTTGGTATGGCTACACCTTC. The chain couples TRBV19 to TRBJ1-2, with D perhaps TRBD1 (6 bases). V was trimmed by 8 bases and J by 5 bases, leaving 21 bases between them. The germline gives CDR1 LNHDA, CDR2 SQIVND (reference sequence). The CDR3 is made up of 15 amino acids.

This clonotype was counted at least ten times. The gene calls are TRBV4-3 and TRBJ1-4; D possibly corresponds to TRBD1 (6 bases). This CDR3 region has 15 residues. Germline values: CDR1 LGHNA, CDR2 YSLEER. V was shortened by 0 bases and J by 7 bases, with 12 bases between the two germline ends. The DNA of the CDR3 is TGCGCCAGCAGCCAAGATGGGGGAGGGGGTGAAAAACTGTTTTTT. This translates into CASSQDGGGGEKLFF.

This clonotype was observed at least ten times. This chain connects TRBV7-2 to TRBJ2-7; D perhaps matches TRBD2 (5 bases). Germline loops: CDR1 SGHTA, CDR2 FQGNSA. V was cut by 7 bases and J by 1 base, with 17 bases left in between. The CDR3 totals 15 residues. The CDR3 spells CASTPGLARSYEQYF. DNA for the CDR3: TGTGCCAGCACCCCCGGGCTAGCCCGATCCTACGAGCAGTACTTC.

This chain joins TRBV5-4 and TRBJ1-6; TRBD1 aligns across 9 bases. V shed 6 bases and J 10 bases; nucleotides not matched to a gene: 8. Germline values: CDR1 SGHNT, CDR2 YYREEE (reference sequence). CDR3 length equals 14 residues. CDR3 sequence (DNA): TGTGCCAGCACCTCACAGGGGGCGGGGTCACCCCTCCACTTT. As protein: CASTSQGAGSPLHF.

This clonotype was counted many times. The chain carries TRBV6-1 and TRBJ1-4; D ambiguous. The germline CDR1 and CDR2 sequences are MNHNS and SASEGT. The CDR3 has 14 amino acids. V lost 3 bases, J lost 8 bases, and 13 bases lay in between. The CDR3 bases are TGTGCCAGCAGTGAGGCCGGCGGAGGCGAAAAACTGTTTTTT. Its protein is CASSEAGGGEKLFF.

The chain links TRBV2 to TRBJ2-3, with TRBD2 matching over 13 bases. CDR3 length: 16 amino acids. V lost 8 bases and J lost 7; bases outside the gene matches: 12. From germline, CDR1 is SNHLY and CDR2 FYNNEI. The CDR3 region is CASEGARTSGRNTQYF. CDR3 DNA sequence: TGTGCCAGCGAGGGGGCTAGGACTAGCGGGAGAAATACGCAGTATTTT.

With respect to this clonotype: Given a much more abundant clone one base away, this may be a read error. This rearrangement joins TRBV5-5 to TRBJ2-7; D is unclear. CDR1 is SGHKS, CDR2 YYEKEE, per germline (reference sequence). Deletions cut 0 bases from V and 3 bases from J, with 13 bases between. The length of the CDR3 is 15 residues. CDR3 bases: TGTGCCAGCAGCTTGGGACACCCATTATTCTACGAGCAGTACTTC. This sequence encodes CASSLGHPLFYEQYF.

This clonotype was recorded many times. The chain carries TRBV12-3 or TRBV12-4 and TRBJ2-1; 7 bases line up with TRBD1. The CDR3 has 15 amino acids. The V segment lost 5 bases and the J segment 4 bases; nucleotides outside the gene matches: 8. CDR3 DNA: TGTGCCAGCAGTCCCCGACAGGGTAATTACAATGAGCAGTTCTTC. Translation: CASSPRQGNYNEQFF.

The J gene is TRBJ2-1, the V gene TRBV19; 7 bases fit TRBD1. The CDR3 is 14 amino acids. V shed 7 bases and J 7 bases; nucleotides not matched to a gene: 10. Germline lookup yields CDR1 LNHDA and CDR2 SQIVND (reference sequence). CDR3 residues: CASKALGQPNEQFF. The CDR3 nucleotides read TGTGCCAGTAAAGCCTTGGGACAGCCGAATGAGCAGTTCTTC.

Details on this clonotype: The junction shows a germline mismatch at one end, possibly a read error. CDR3 amino acids: CATSRVTTGKLFF. The DNA for the CDR3 is TGTGCCACCAGCAGAGTTACAACCGGGAAGCTGTTTTTC. This chain uses TRBV15 with TRBJ2-2, with a tentative D call TRBD2 (5 bases). The CDR3 contains 13 residues. The germline V gene encodes CDR1 LNHNV and CDR2 YYDKDF (reference sequence).

There are many counts of this clonotype. The V gene is TRBV10-3, the J gene TRBJ2-7, with 10 nucleotides matching TRBD1. The germline gives CDR1 ENHRY, CDR2 SYGVKD. The junction had 7 bases not matched to a gene; V was cut back by 3 bases and J by 5 bases. The CDR3 contains 15 residues. Here the CDR3 reads CAISDRQGAKNEQYF. The DNA of the CDR3 is TGTGCCATCAGTGACCGACAGGGGGCGAAGAACGAGCAGTACTTC.

This rearrangement joins TRBV20-1 to TRBJ2-5, with TRBD2 matching 10 bases. The CDR3 covers 16 residues. The germline V gene encodes CDR1 DFQATT and CDR2 SNEGSKA (reference sequence). After removal of 4 bases from V and 4 bases from J, the junction contained 12 bases not matched to a gene. The CDR3 coding sequence is TGCAGTGCTACAATGATGGCTAGCGGGAGTGGAGAGACCCAGTACTTC. It encodes CSATMMASGSGETQYF.

The chain joins TRBV4-3 to TRBJ2-2; D gene ambiguous. V lost 0 bases to trimming and J lost 3 bases, with 17 bases between them. The CDR3 runs to 18 residues. Germline CDR1 and CDR2: LGHNA and YSLEER. The CDR3, as DNA: TGCGCCAGCAGCCAAGATCAGATCAACTATGGCTACACCGGGGAGCTGTTTTTT. Protein product: CASSQDQINYGYTGELFF.

This clonotype was counted only a few times. A read error may be the cause here, since a much bigger clone is one base away. The V and J genes are TRBV20-1 and TRBJ2-2; D ambiguous. Germline CDR1 reads DFQATT; CDR2 reads SNEGSKA (reference sequence). This CDR3 has 14 residues. The CDR3 reads CSARGNGNTAELFF. The CDR3 nucleotides are TGCAGTGCTAGAGGGAACGGAAACACCGCGGAGCTGTTTTTT.

This clonotype has at least ten counts. V is TRBV25-1 and J is TRBJ2-7; D possibly corresponds to TRBD2 (5 bases). The germline V gene encodes CDR1 MGHDK and CDR2 SYGVNS. V was trimmed by 5 bases and J by 0 bases, leaving 23 bases between them. The CDR3 runs 18 residues. This CDR3 reads CASSYKRTRNLSSYEQYF. The CDR3 coding sequence is TGTGCCAGCAGTTATAAGCGGACCCGGAACCTTTCCTCCTACGAGCAGTACTTC.

This clonotype was counted only a few times. This rearrangement joins TRBV6-5 to TRBJ2-3, with D tentatively TRBD1 (5 bases). Germline-derived CDR1 and CDR2 are MNHEY and SVGAGI. Trimming removed 0 bases from V and 3 bases from J, with 19 bases in between. The CDR3 totals 18 residues. The CDR3 region is CASSYSDITTLTTDTQYF. CDR3 DNA: TGTGCCAGCAGTTACTCGGACATAACAACTCTTACGACAGATACGCAGTATTTT.

The chain combines TRBV20-1 with TRBJ1-6; D uncertain. CDR3 length: 14 residues. The germline gives CDR1 DFQATT, CDR2 SNEGSKA (reference sequence). Trimming removed 6 bases from V and 7 bases from J, with 16 bases in between. CDR3 coding DNA: TGCAGTGCGGGTGGCGGGAGAGGAAATTCACCCCTCCACTTT. It specifies CSAGGGRGNSPLHF.

This clonotype was detected ten times or more. The genes are TRBV10-2 and TRBJ1-5; no firm D call. Germline V gene sequence: CDR1 WSHSY, CDR2 SAAADI. Trimming pared 5 bases from V and 2 bases from J, leaving 13 bases between. The CDR3 totals 15 residues. The CDR3, as DNA: TGCGCCAGCAGTCATTCCTTAATGGGCAATCAGCCCCAGCATTTT. Its translation: CASSHSLMGNQPQHF.